This T cell receptor beta chain was sequenced in a study of cytomegalovirus exposure and HLA in healthy donors. Regarding the study as a whole: Earlier findings revealed that most TCR beta V segments proved productive either about 87% or about 30% of the time. A further, later analysis showed that HLA-associated TCR beta chains (compared with equally common others) were more clonally expanded.

Note on this clone: No antigen is known for it.

The PCR had 60 Vbeta and 13 Jbeta primers. Only in-frame clones appear in the TCRdb table, and some are missing; sequencing was by immunoSEQ multiplex PCR. The repertoire shows approximately 140,000 clones; the top ten hold 2% to 3%. Trimming removed 5 bases at V and 5 bases at J, with 13 bases between. This CDR3 spans 13 amino acids. The germline V gene encodes CDR1 LNHDA and CDR2 SQIVND (reference sequence). This sequence was found in a man aged 40-49 years in good health and CMV-seronegative. The sequenced sample was PBMCs. This rearrangement joins TRBV19 to TRBJ2-7; TRBD1 is a possible D gene (7 bases). Here the CDR3 DNA reads TGTGCCAGTAGTGGCGGGACAGCAGACGAGCAGTACTTC. This codes for CASSGGTADEQYF.